One and the same sample provided the 5 T cell receptor beta chains below, sequenced in a study of blood T cell repertoires in COVID-19. Sequenced by immunoSEQ multiplex PCR; TCRdb stores in-frame clones only, minus some. The table has about 220,000 clones, nearly 90% seen once; the top ten hold over 13%. Sequenced: PBMCs or T cells enriched from blood (not recorded which). The receptor set was obtained from a man under 40 who had been exposed to COVID-19.

The rearrangement joins TRBV4-2 to TRBJ2-1; D is possibly TRBD1 (6 bases). Germline loops: CDR1 LGHNA, CDR2 YNFKEQ. The CDR3 is made up of 16 amino acids. The germline V and J ends were trimmed by 8 bases and 6 bases, with 23 bases remaining between them. This chain's CDR3 is CASERGQGAGINEQFF. CDR3 nucleotide sequence: TGTGCCAGCGAAAGGGGACAAGGAGCTGGGATCAATGAGCAGTTCTTC.

CDR3 region: CASSPGFSSGNTIYF. The CDR3 DNA sequence: TGTGCCAGCAGCCCGGGTTTCAGCTCTGGAAACACCATATATTTT. The rearrangement joins TRBV7-2 to TRBJ1-3; D gene uncertain. Germline V lookup: CDR1 SGHTA, CDR2 FQGNSA. The CDR3 contains 15 residues. V was clipped by 5 bases and J by 0 bases, with 11 bases between them.

The rearrangement links TRBV7-9 to TRBJ2-5; possibly TRBD2 for D (5 bases). CDR3 length equals 11 residues. V lost 4 bases to trimming and J lost 9 bases, with 9 bases between them. Germline V CDR1 and CDR2: SEHNR, FQNEAQ (reference sequence). The CDR3 DNA reads TGTGCCAGCAGCTCTCCGGGATCCCAGTACTTC. Its protein product is CASSSPGSQYF.

The chain uses TRBV7-6 and TRBJ1-4; D is possibly TRBD1 (6 bases). This CDR3 has 14 amino acids. The V and J ends lost 5 bases and 7 bases respectively, with 14 bases between them. Germline loops: CDR1 SGHVS, CDR2 FNYEAQ. CDR3 loop: CASSVTGWGEKLFF. Here the CDR3 DNA reads TGTGCCAGCAGCGTGACAGGCTGGGGTGAAAAACTGTTTTTT.

The chain employs TRBV5-6 and TRBJ2-1, with D possibly matching TRBD2 (5 bases). The CDR3 extends over 17 amino acids. V lost 3 bases and J lost 6, with 22 bases in between. Germline loops: CDR1 SGHDT, CDR2 YYEEEE. The CDR3 loop reads CASSSIGVQRESNEQFF. CDR3 DNA sequence: TGTGCCAGCAGCTCGATTGGGGTGCAGAGGGAGAGCAATGAGCAGTTCTTC.